This T cell receptor (beta chain) stems from a study of immune characterization of retroperitoneal liposarcoma. The germline V gene has CDR1 MNHEY and CDR2 SMNVEV (reference sequence). This CDR3 region has 14 residues. One entry per CDR3 protein results from TCRdb running MiXCR on the PCR reads. In the table there are approximately 11,000 distinct CDR3 sequences, over 35% of which are singletons. This clonotype was detected many times. This TCR was sampled from a male donor with retroperitoneal liposarcoma. The chain employs TRBV27 and TRBJ2-1, with 12 bases matching TRBD2. The last part of the DNA fits TRBJ2-7 better; the J call may be wrong. Sequenced sample: tumor tissue. This CDR3 is CASSLTSGSYEQYF. CDR3 DNA: TGTGCCAGCAGCCTGACTAGCGGGAGTTACGAGCAGTACTTC.